The 25 T cell receptor beta chains in this list originate from one sample, sequenced in a study of blood T cells in healthy people across ages. Through a sample-barcoded 5' primer and a J-beta primer mix, a second PCR was run for roughly 7 to 12 cycles. One entry per CDR3 protein results from TCRdb running MiXCR on the 5' RACE reads. The profile shows about 1.4 million distinct CDR3 sequences, roughly 64% of them singletons. Sequences were obtained from blood. The receptors shown here come from a man aged 18-30 years in good health.

There are a few counts of this clonotype. The chain is built from TRBV20-1 and TRBJ1-6; maybe TRBD1 (6 bases). Germline CDR1 and CDR2: DFQATT and SNEGSKA (reference sequence). The CDR3 loop spans 14 amino acids. V gave up 6 bases and J gave up 9 bases, with 18 bases separating them. The CDR3 here is CSAKGPTGSSPLHF. The CDR3 bases are TGCAGTGCCAAAGGACCCACAGGGTCTTCACCCCTCCACTTT.

This chain connects TRBV4-1 to TRBJ2-4; D is undetermined. Trimming removed 1 base at V and 8 bases at J, with 9 bases between. Germline CDR1 and CDR2: MGHRA and YSYEKL. The CDR3 spans 13 residues. The CDR3 reads CASSQVGWDIQYF. DNA for the CDR3: TGCGCCAGCAGCCAAGTGGGCTGGGACATTCAGTACTTC.

Only one count was recorded for this clonotype. The chain carries TRBV5-1 and TRBJ2-7; 7 bases fit TRBD1. The germline CDR1 and CDR2 sequences are SGHRS and YFSETQ. V shed 3 bases and J 7 bases; nucleotides not matched to a gene: 7. The length of the CDR3 is 13 residues. The CDR3 spells CASSSTGNNEQYF. CDR3 coding DNA: TGCGCCAGCAGCTCGACAGGGAACAATGAGCAGTACTTC. Using reference TRBV5-1 and TRBJ2-7 for the parts outside the CDR3, the full variable domain is KAGVTQTPRYLIKTRGQQVTLSCSPISGHRSVSWYQQTPGQGLQFLFEYFSETQRNKGNFPGRFSGRQFSNSRSEMNVSTLELGDSALYLCASSSTGNNEQYFGPGTRLTVT.

To note about this clonotype: The junction differs from germline at one of its ends, possibly a read error. This chain uses TRBV2 with TRBJ2-7, with 7 bases identical to TRBD1. Germline V CDR1 and CDR2: SNHLY, FYNNEI. The CDR3 consists of 14 residues. The CDR3 DNA sequence: TGTGCCAGCATTGAAGAGACAGGGACCTACGAGCAGTACTTC. Its translation is CASIEETGTYEQYF.

This clonotype was seen a single time. CDR3: CASSQDLLALNTGELFF. CDR3 nucleotides: TGCGCCAGCAGCCAAGATCTGCTAGCGCTGAACACCGGGGAGCTGTTTTTT. This chain links TRBV4-1 with TRBJ2-2, with D possibly TRBD2 on 6 matching bases. The CDR3 length is 17 residues. Trimming left V 0 bases short and J 1 base short, with 12 bases between. CDR1 MGHRA and CDR2 YSYEKL come from the germline V gene.

Ten or more counts support this clonotype. The chain combines TRBV6-1 with TRBJ2-7; D is perhaps TRBD1 (6 bases). The CDR3 has 14 amino acids. The germline V gene encodes CDR1 MNHNS and CDR2 SASEGT. V was shortened by 0 bases and J by 1 base, with 7 bases between the two germline ends. CDR3 region: CASSEAGTSYEQYF. In nucleotides, the CDR3 is TGTGCCAGCAGTGAAGCCGGGACATCCTACGAGCAGTACTTC.

V usage is TRBV27 and J usage is TRBJ2-3; D remains ambiguous. Trimming took off 2 bases at V and 2 bases at J, with 14 bases between the two ends. This CDR3 comprises 16 residues. Looked up from germline, CDR1 is MNHEY and CDR2 is SMNVEV (reference sequence). This chain's CDR3 is CASSLGGMSHTDTQYF. The DNA for the CDR3 is TGTGCCAGCAGTTTAGGCGGAATGTCCCACACAGATACGCAGTATTTT.

The rearrangement joins TRBV20-1 to TRBJ2-7; TRBD1 matches 7 bases. CDR1 and CDR2 (germline): DFQATT, SNEGSKA (reference sequence). V shed 0 bases and J 9 bases; nucleotides not matched to a gene: 11. The CDR3 is made up of 14 amino acids. The CDR3 nucleotides read TGCAGTGCTAGAGATCGAACAGGGGAGTTTGGGCAGTACTTC. This sequence encodes CSARDRTGEFGQYF.

The chain couples TRBV27 to TRBJ1-2; a possible D gene is TRBD1 (5 bases). With 6 bases removed from V and 6 bases from J, the gap between germline ends came to 32 bases. Germline V lookup: CDR1 MNHEY, CDR2 SMNVEV (reference sequence). The CDR3 is 19 residues long. In DNA form, the CDR3 reads TGTGCCAGCAGCCGCACCCTCGTCAATTACCCCCGGGGGGTCCATGGCTACACCTTC. This codes for CASSRTLVNYPRGVHGYTF.

The chain uses TRBV2 and TRBJ1-1; D gene ambiguous. V was clipped by 4 bases and J by 6 bases, with 18 bases between them. Germline CDR1 reads SNHLY; CDR2 reads FYNNEI. The CDR3 runs 15 residues. CDR3 in amino acids: CASSVTQAGFAEAFF. The CDR3 bases are TGTGCCAGCAGTGTCACCCAGGCTGGGTTCGCTGAAGCTTTCTTT.

The chain carries TRBV20-1 and TRBJ2-1; D uncertain. There are 13 residues in the CDR3. V lost 0 bases to trimming and J lost 7 bases, with 10 bases between them. Germline lookup yields CDR1 DFQATT and CDR2 SNEGSKA (reference sequence). CDR3 protein: CSARDPVINEQFF. The CDR3 DNA follows: TGCAGTGCTAGAGATCCAGTTATAAATGAGCAGTTCTTC.

The gene calls are TRBV27 and TRBJ1-4; no clear D gene. CDR3 size: 15 residues. V lost 11 bases to trimming and J lost 3 bases, with 19 bases between them. Germline assignment: CDR1 MNHEY and CDR2 SMNVEV (reference sequence). CDR3: CALTTPATANEKLFF. In DNA form, the CDR3 reads TGTGCCTTAACCACCCCGGCGACTGCTAATGAAAAACTGTTTTTT.

V usage is TRBV6-2 or TRBV6-3 and J usage is TRBJ2-6; TRBD1 matches 8 bases. Per germline, CDR1 MNHEY and CDR2 SVGEGT. The CDR3 contains 17 residues. Losses at the gene ends were 5 bases for V and 0 bases for J; bases not matched to a gene: 6. The chain's CDR3 is CASSPGTGFSGANVLTF. The CDR3 bases are TGTGCCAGCAGTCCAGGGACAGGCTTCTCTGGGGCCAACGTCCTGACTTTC.

This clonotype was found a few times. The rearrangement uses TRBV4-2 and TRBJ1-5; D unclear. V was cut by 1 base and J by 7 bases, with 8 bases left in between. In germline, CDR1 is LGHNA, CDR2 YNFKEQ. The CDR3 totals 13 residues. CDR3 bases: TGTGCCAGCAGCCAAGTGTCGGGACAGCCCCAGCATTTT. It codes for CASSQVSGQPQHF.

Only a few counts were recorded for this clonotype. This chain connects TRBV15 to TRBJ2-5; no firm D call. The ends were cut back, 8 bases at V and 4 bases at J, with 8 bases in the middle. Germline V gene lookup returns CDR1 LNHNV and CDR2 YYDKDF (reference sequence). This CDR3 contains 11 residues. This chain's CDR3 is CATAGRETQYF. CDR3 coding DNA: TGTGCCACCGCTGGACGAGAGACCCAGTACTTC.

V and J are TRBV4-3 and TRBJ2-3; 11 positions agree with TRBD2. The trim removed 0 bases at V and 6 bases at J, leaving 8 bases unmatched. The V gene's germline CDR1 is LGHNA and CDR2 YSLEER. The CDR3 contains 17 residues. This CDR3 reads CASSQDLGTSGLDTQYF. The CDR3 DNA reads TGCGCCAGCAGCCAAGATTTAGGGACTAGCGGTCTGGATACGCAGTATTTT.

This clonotype showed up just a few times. The chain uses TRBV12-3 or TRBV12-4 and TRBJ1-2, with D maybe TRBD1 (6 bases). The CDR3 runs to 12 residues. Trimming removed 4 bases from V and 8 bases from J, with 11 bases in between. The CDR3 loop is CASSSGGWGYTF. CDR3 bases: TGTGCCAGCAGTTCGGGGGGCTGGGGCTACACCTTC.

This chain uses TRBV5-1 with TRBJ2-3; 10 bases line up with TRBD1. The CDR3 is 15 residues long. Germline V gene lookup returns CDR1 SGHRS and CDR2 YFSETQ. V shed 3 bases, J shed 4 bases, and the junction held 5 bases outside the gene matches. This chain's CDR3 is CASSSDRGVSDTQYF. For the CDR3, the DNA is TGCGCCAGCAGCTCGGACAGGGGGGTCTCAGATACGCAGTATTTT.

The chain combines TRBV20-1 with TRBJ2-7, with no clear D. Germline CDR1 reads DFQATT; CDR2 reads SNEGSKA (reference sequence). Between the trimmed V and J ends, which lost 1 base and 2 bases, there was a span of 9 bases. The CDR3 extends over 13 amino acids. This CDR3 is CSARGRGAYEQYF. CDR3 sequence (DNA): TGCAGTGCTAGAGGGCGTGGGGCCTACGAGCAGTACTTC.

The genes are TRBV5-5 and TRBJ2-3, with D perhaps TRBD1 (6 bases). CDR3 length equals 14 residues. Trimming stripped 0 bases from V and 10 bases from J, with 15 bases between. Per germline, CDR1 SGHKS and CDR2 YYEKEE (reference sequence). CDR3 in amino acids: CASSLAWDNYAQYF. For the CDR3, the DNA is TGTGCCAGCAGCTTGGCTTGGGACAACTATGCGCAGTATTTT.

This clonotype was counted only a few times. The rearrangement links TRBV10-3 to TRBJ2-3; TRBD2 aligns across 7 bases. CDR1 ENHRY and CDR2 SYGVKD come from the germline V gene. J gave up 2 bases and V 4 bases, and 9 bases lay outside the gene matches. The length of the CDR3 is 16 residues. For the CDR3, the DNA is TGTGCCATCAGTGCCACGACTAGCTCGTACACAGATACGCAGTATTTT. It codes for CAISATTSSYTDTQYF.

This clonotype came up once. The rearrangement links TRBV4-2 to TRBJ2-7; D is unresolved. Per germline, CDR1 LGHNA and CDR2 YNFKEQ. This CDR3 is built from 14 residues. The V gene lost 4 bases and the J gene lost 5 bases, with 15 bases spanning the gap. CDR3 sequence: CASSLMVRQDEQYF. The CDR3 DNA sequence: TGTGCCAGCAGCCTAATGGTGAGGCAGGACGAGCAGTACTTC.

This clonotype has just one count. The genes are TRBV5-6 and TRBJ2-7, with TRBD1 matching over 7 bases. The germline CDR1 and CDR2 sequences are SGHDT and YYEEEE. This CDR3 spans 17 amino acids. J lost 3 bases, V lost 0 bases, and 12 bases had no gene match. CDR3 amino acids: CASSLADREAPSYEQYF. For the CDR3, the DNA is TGTGCCAGCAGCTTGGCCGACAGGGAAGCTCCGAGCTACGAGCAGTACTTC. The entire variable domain, with the rest obtained from reference TRBV5-6 and TRBJ2-7, is as follows: DAGVTQSPTHLIKTRGQQVTLRCSPKSGHDTVSWYQQALGQGPQFIFQYYEEEERQRGNFPDRFSGHQFPNYSSELNVNALLLGDSALYLCASSLADREAPSYEQYFGPGTRLTVT.

This clonotype was seen a handful of times. The chain is built from TRBV9 and TRBJ2-3; TRBD2 aligns across 11 bases. Germline values: CDR1 SGDLS, CDR2 YYNGEE. The V segment lost 2 bases and the J segment 6 bases; nucleotides outside the gene matches: 2. The CDR3 spans 14 residues. CDR3 protein: CASSVRTSGDTQYF. As DNA, the CDR3 is TGTGCCAGCAGCGTTCGGACTAGCGGGGATACGCAGTATTTT.

The chain uses TRBV4-2 and TRBJ2-5; maybe TRBD2 (6 bases). The J call is doubtful: the DNA matches TRBJ2-7 better. This CDR3 has 13 amino acids. Germline V gives CDR1 LGHNA, CDR2 YNFKEQ. The CDR3 sequence is CASSLVPRGEQYF. The CDR3 region has the DNA TGTGCCAGCAGCCTCGTTCCGCGGGGCGAGCAGTACTTC.